The clone carrying this T cell receptor (beta chain) occurred once. Using immunoSEQ multiplex PCR, the repertoire was profiled, and TCRdb retains in-frame clones only, with some absent. Found here are about 2.2 million clones, just over 90% of them singletons; the top ten hold 1.5% to 2%. The sample belongs to a study of shared clonotypes between healthy human individuals. Naive CD8 cells lacked CD45RO and underwent positive selection for CCR7, leaving out terminally differentiated effector memory CD45RA+ cells. The length of the CDR3 is 13 residues. The germline gives CDR1 SGHNT, CDR2 YYREEE (reference sequence). Trimming pared 0 bases from V and 7 bases from J, leaving 10 bases between.

The chain has TRBV5-4 and TRBJ1-2; D gene ambiguous. This TCR came from a man in his late teens or twenties in good health. Some clones in this sample may be carry-over from other donors' samples. Sequencing was done on a sample of naive CD8+ T cells from PBMCs. The CDR3 is CASSLAEGAGYTF. The CDR3 nucleotides read TGTGCCAGCAGCTTGGCGGAGGGTGCTGGCTACACCTTC.